This is a list of T cell receptor beta chains from one sample in a study of radiotherapy plus CTLA-4 blockade in lung cancer. Sequenced by immunoSEQ multiplex PCR; TCRdb stores in-frame clones only, minus some. This table has some 78,000 clones, about 90% appearing once. Source: peripheral blood, taken from a patient treated with radiotherapy plus ipilimumab. The receptors originated from a human donor with non-small cell lung cancer who had a partial response to radiotherapy plus ipilimumab. Each CDR3 is given with its conserved first and last residue. D genes are given only for firm matches. Clone size is given for some rows only: seen once, a few or many times, or a class if the clone is expanded.

clone size	V gene	J gene	D gene	CDR3 protein	CDR3 DNA
few	TRBV5-1	TRBJ2-5	NA	CASSFKETQYF	TGCGCCAGCAGCTTTAAAGAGACCCAGTACTTC
NA	TRBV6-5	TRBJ1-1	NA	CASSLGGSGTEAFF	TGTGCCAGCAGTTTAGGCGGGTCGGGCACTGAAGCTTTCTTT
NA	TRBV28	TRBJ2-7	TRBD2	CASSPAGNFKPYEQYF	TGTGCCAGCAGTCCAGCGGGGAATTTTAAGCCCTACGAGCAGTACTTC
once	TRBV7-2	TRBJ1-1	NA	CASSLSGGGNTEAFF	TGTGCCAGCAGCTTATCCGGGGGTGGGAACACTGAAGCTTTCTTT
NA	TRBV5-1	TRBJ2-5	TRBD1	CASSPRQGAETQYF	TGCGCCAGCAGCCCACGACAGGGGGCAGAGACCCAGTACTTC
once	TRBV19	TRBJ2-2	NA	CATSAGEGVTGELFF	TGTGCCACCTCTGCGGGAGAGGGGGTCACCGGGGAGCTGTTTTTT
NA	TRBV27	TRBJ1-1	NA	CASKGFSAEAFF	TGTGCCTCCAAGGGGTTCTCTGCTGAAGCTTTCTTT
NA	TRBV6-1	TRBJ2-3	TRBD2	CAVRLAGAATDTQYF	TGTGCCGTACGACTAGCGGGAGCGGCCACAGATACGCAGTATTTT
NA	TRBV2	TRBJ2-3	TRBD2	CASRRTSGSITDTQYF	TGTGCCAGCAGGAGGACTAGCGGGAGTATAACAGATACGCAGTATTTT
NA	TRBV7-8	TRBJ2-1	TRBD2	CASSSPGLAGGRVGNEQFF	TGTGCCAGCAGCTCTCCGGGACTAGCGGGAGGTAGGGTAGGGAATGAGCAGTTCTTC
few	TRBV30	TRBJ2-1	NA	CAWRAGWVEQFF	TGTGCCTGGAGAGCAGGATGGGTTGAGCAGTTCTTC
NA	TRBV28	TRBJ2-5	TRBD2	CASSPGGGGETQYF	TGTGCCAGCAGTCCTGGCGGGGGAGGAGAGACCCAGTACTTC
NA	TRBV29-1	TRBJ1-1	TRBD1	CSVEDRDRGGTEAFF	TGCAGCGTTGAAGATCGGGACAGGGGTGGGACTGAAGCTTTCTTT
NA	TRBV5-1	TRBJ1-1	TRBD1	CASSLVPGGYTEAFF	TGCGCCAGCAGCTTGGTTCCAGGGGGCTACACTGAAGCTTTCTTT
NA	TRBV28	TRBJ1-5	TRBD1	CASSYTGDQPQHF	TGTGCCAGCAGTTACACAGGGGATCAGCCCCAGCATTTT
NA	TRBV7-8	TRBJ2-3	TRBD2	CASSPPRVAGATDTQYF	TGTGCCAGCAGCCCACCCCGGGTAGCGGGAGCTACAGATACGCAGTATTTT
NA	TRBV18	TRBJ2-1	NA	CASSPRTPYNEQFF	TGTGCCAGCTCACCTAGGACACCTTACAATGAGCAGTTCTTC
NA	TRBV5-4	TRBJ1-2	NA	CASSFPGQKGYTF	TGTGCCAGCAGCTTTCCTGGTCAGAAGGGCTACACCTTC
NA	TRBV7-9	TRBJ2-1	NA	CASTLSLGVNEQFF	TGTGCCAGCACCCTATCTCTCGGGGTAAATGAGCAGTTCTTC
NA	TRBV4-2	TRBJ2-1	TRBD1	CASSQDPDRGNEQFF	TGTGCCAGCAGCCAAGATCCCGACAGGGGCAATGAGCAGTTCTTC
NA	TRBV7-9	TRBJ1-1	NA	CASSLDLGGLGAFF	TGTGCCAGCAGCTTAGATTTAGGGGGATTGGGAGCTTTCTTT
few	TRBV4-2	TRBJ1-5	NA	CASSRDGTPTNQPQHF	TGTGCCAGCAGCCGCGACGGGACACCTACCAATCAGCCCCAGCATTTT
NA	TRBV5-1	TRBJ2-5	TRBD2	CASSFGGSGGETQYF	TGCGCCAGCAGCTTCGGCGGGAGTGGGGGGGAGACCCAGTACTTC
NA	TRBV6-4	TRBJ1-2	NA	CASSEVGRSDGYTF	TGTGCCAGCAGTGAGGTCGGCAGGTCCGATGGCTACACCTTC
NA	TRBV4-1	TRBJ2-1	NA	CASSQDSASEYNEQFF	TGCGCCAGCAGCCAAGATTCGGCTAGCGAATACAATGAGCAGTTCTTC
NA	TRBV7-9	TRBJ1-5	TRBD1	CASSLGTAPSNQPQHF	TGTGCCAGCAGTTTGGGGACAGCCCCTAGCAATCAGCCCCAGCATTTT
few	TRBV13	TRBJ1-1	NA	CASSFDRTNTEAFF	TGTGCCAGCAGCTTCGACAGGACGAACACTGAAGCTTTCTTT
NA	TRBV15	TRBJ1-2	NA	CATSKLEANYGYTF	TGTGCCACCAGCAAACTTGAAGCTAACTATGGCTACACCTTC
once	TRBV10-1	TRBJ2-5	NA	CASRQSSQETQYF	TGCGCCAGCCGACAGTCTTCCCAAGAGACCCAGTACTTC
NA	TRBV27	TRBJ1-3	NA	CASSLSPGVGNTIYF	TGTGCCAGCAGTTTATCACCAGGGGTCGGAAACACCATATATTTT
NA	TRBV30	TRBJ1-5	NA	CAWSVPRTDDFPRSNQPQHF	TGTGCCTGGAGTGTCCCCAGGACAGATGACTTCCCGCGAAGCAATCAGCCCCAGCATTTT
NA	TRBV6-6	TRBJ1-6	NA	CASSSESSPLHF	TGTGCCAGCAGTTCCGAGAGTTCACCCCTCCACTTT
NA	TRBV2	TRBJ2-2	TRBD1	CASRRGQVSTGELFF	TGTGCCAGCAGGAGAGGACAGGTGAGCACCGGGGAGCTGTTTTTT
NA	TRBV30	TRBJ2-4	NA	CAWCTGVQNKNIQYF	TGTGCCTGGTGTACGGGGGTCCAGAACAAAAACATTCAGTACTTC
NA	TRBV7-9	TRBJ1-2	TRBD1	CASVDRENNYGYTF	TGTGCCAGCGTGGACAGGGAGAATAACTATGGCTACACCTTC
NA	TRBV11-2	TRBJ2-1	TRBD1	CASSLAPGTGVSYNEQFF	TGTGCCAGCAGCTTAGCCCCCGGGACAGGTGTCTCCTACAATGAGCAGTTCTTC